A single sample is the source of the 4 T cell receptor beta chains below, sequenced in a study of graft-versus-host responses after intestinal transplantation. The antigens these receptors bind are not known. TCRdb's table, derived via immunoSEQ multiplex PCR, lists solely in-frame clones and lacks some. The sample yields under 150,000 clones, 90% to 95% seen once. Sequenced here: unstimulated CD4+ T cells sorted from spleen or lymph node cells, sampled before intestinal transplant. Receptors were obtained from a human donor who received an intestinal transplant.

This chain links TRBV6-1 with TRBJ1-2; D remains unclear. Trimming left V 2 bases short and J 7 bases short, with 17 bases between. Germline loops: CDR1 MNHNS, CDR2 SASEGT. The CDR3 spans 15 residues. This CDR3 reads CASSEYSLEVGGYTF. The CDR3 nucleotides are TGTGCCAGCAGTGAATACAGCTTGGAGGTGGGTGGCTACACCTTC.

J is TRBJ2-4 and V is TRBV11-1; D is uncertain. Germline CDR1 is SGHAT and CDR2 is FQDESV (reference sequence). This CDR3 is built from 14 residues. Trimming shortened V by 2 bases and J by 8 bases, and 13 bases separated the two germline ends. Written as DNA, the CDR3 is TGTGCCAGCAGCTTAACTACTTCTGGGGACATTCAGTACTTC. Protein product: CASSLTTSGDIQYF.

The gene calls are TRBV6-1 and TRBJ1-5, with D possibly matching TRBD1 (5 bases). The V gene lost 8 bases and the J gene lost 4 bases, with 12 bases spanning the gap. CDR3 size: 13 residues. Germline V gene sequence: CDR1 MNHNS, CDR2 SASEGT. DNA for the CDR3: TGTGCCAGCCATCGGACAAATAATCAGCCCCAGCATTTT. Translation gives CASHRTNNQPQHF.

The rearrangement joins TRBV2 to TRBJ1-4; a weak D match, TRBD1 (5 bases). This CDR3 has 18 residues. CDR1 SNHLY and CDR2 FYNNEI come from the germline V gene. V was clipped by 3 bases and J by 5 bases, with 22 bases between them. The CDR3 here is CASSELLPAGGRNEKLFF. The CDR3 region has the DNA TGTGCCAGCAGTGAGCTACTGCCGGCCGGGGGTCGAAATGAAAAACTGTTTTTT.